The T cell receptor (beta chain) described here comes from a study of blood T cell repertoires in COVID-19. Germline V gives CDR1 SNHLY, CDR2 FYNNEI. CDR3 size: 15 residues. J lost 1 base, V lost 2 bases, and 2 bases had no gene match. Data came from immunoSEQ multiplex PCR; TCRdb stores just in-frame clones and leaves some out. The top ten clones hold around three fifths of a sample with roughly 20,000 clones, about four fifths of them seen once. The TCR comes from a man of 80 years or more with acute or convalescent COVID-19. The chain links TRBV2 to TRBJ2-3, with 8 positions matching TRBD2. The material sequenced was peripheral blood. The CDR3 DNA sequence: TGTGCCAGCAGTGAAACTAGCGGTGGCACAGATACGCAGTATTTT. Its translation: CASSETSGGTDTQYF.